The 15 T cell receptor beta chains listed next were all sequenced from one sample in a study of T cells expressing NK-cell markers. Each CDR3 protein gets one entry in TCRdb, which reprocessed the 5' RACE reads and gives no DNA. The sample totals about 550,000 distinct CDR3 sequences. Sequencing input: blood T cells: a sorted CD56 or NKG2C T cell subset, CD4+ or CD8+ T cells, or bulk PBMC T cells (not recorded which). The receptors come from a man aged 18 to 29 in good health.

V gene TRBV7-9 combines with J gene TRBJ2-4; TCRdb's D call, TRBD1, is unchecked because there is no DNA. CDR1 and CDR2 (germline): SEHNR, FQNEAQ (reference sequence). The CDR3 sequence is 17 residues long. The chain's CDR3 is CASSPLAGRGAKNIQYF.

The chain combines TRBV12-3 or TRBV12-4 with TRBJ2-1; absent DNA, TCRdb's TRBD2 call cannot be checked. The length of the CDR3 is 16 residues. The CDR3 is CASSLTSGRTRYEQFF.

The chain couples TRBV5-6 to TRBJ2-1; TCRdb's D call, TRBD1, is unchecked because there is no DNA. CDR1 is SGHDT, CDR2 YYEEEE, per germline. This CDR3 has 14 amino acids. Here the CDR3 reads CASSALGQAYEQFF.

The genes are TRBV6-1 and TRBJ2-6; with no DNA, the TCRdb D assignment of TRBD1 cannot be verified. The CDR3 sequence is 15 residues long. The germline CDR1 and CDR2 sequences are MNHNS and SASEGT. The chain's CDR3 is CASSKDRAGANVLTF.

V usage is TRBV7-8 and J usage is TRBJ2-5; TCRdb indicates TRBD1, and absent DNA this call remains unverified. The germline gives CDR1 SGHVS, CDR2 FQNEAQ. The CDR3 has 14 amino acids. This chain's CDR3 is CASSERDIGETQYF.

The V call is TRBV15, the J call TRBJ2-2; TCRdb indicates TRBD1, and absent DNA this call remains unverified. The CDR3 covers 17 residues. CDR1 and CDR2 from the germline V gene are LNHNV and YYDKDF (reference sequence). CDR3 sequence: CATSRDRGPGAVGELFF.

V is TRBV7-2 and J is TRBJ2-5. The CDR3 contains 12 residues. Germline V gene sequence: CDR1 SGHTA, CDR2 FQGNSA. The CDR3: CASSDSWETQYF.

V is TRBV5-1 and J is TRBJ2-5; TCRdb designates TRBD1, a call that cannot be tested without DNA. Germline loops: CDR1 SGHRS, CDR2 YFSETQ. CDR3 length equals 14 residues. The CDR3 protein is CASSLETVQETQYF.

The chain recombines TRBV12-3 or TRBV12-4 with TRBJ2-3. The length of the CDR3 is 15 residues. The CDR3 loop reads CASSLQRTSTDTQYF.

The rearrangement links TRBV20-1 to TRBJ2-1; TCRdb returns TRBD2, unconfirmable since there is no DNA. Germline V gene data show CDR1 as DFQATT and CDR2 as SNEGSKA (reference sequence). The CDR3 loop spans 16 amino acids. Here the CDR3 reads CSAEGLAGDIYNEQFF.

The genes are TRBV19 and TRBJ2-7; TCRdb proposes TRBD2, but this gene call is untestable without DNA. Germline V gene data show CDR1 as LNHDA and CDR2 as SQIVND (reference sequence). The CDR3 contains 16 residues. CDR3: CASSIIAGAIIYEQYF.

The chain links TRBV6-9 to TRBJ2-3; as DNA is missing, the TRBD2 call by TCRdb cannot be tested. Germline V CDR1 and CDR2: MNHGY, SVAAGI. The CDR3 length is 17 residues. The CDR3 reads CASRRLAGGYNTDTQYF.

The rearrangement uses TRBV25-1 and TRBJ1-6. This CDR3 spans 16 amino acids. The germline gives CDR1 MGHDK, CDR2 SYGVNS. CDR3 in amino acids: CASSEGRGSGNSPLHF.

This chain connects TRBV6-5 to TRBJ2-5; TCRdb's D gene call, TRBD1, goes unchecked for lack of DNA. This CDR3 region has 12 residues. Germline V lookup: CDR1 MNHEY, CDR2 SVGAGI. The CDR3 spells CASRPQGETQYF.

The chain has TRBV7-2 and TRBJ2-1. CDR3 length equals 15 residues. Germline-derived CDR1 and CDR2 are SGHTA and FQGNSA. The CDR3 sequence is CASSFRSGLRNEQFF.